The T cell receptor (beta chain) described here comes from a study of blood T cell repertoires in COVID-19. Source study methods: The authors estimated nucleated cell counts from reference gene primer amplification. Generated by immunoSEQ multiplex PCR, the TCRdb table keeps only in-frame clones and is missing some. The DNA gave D and trimming, while V, J and clone size come from that table. In the table there are approximately 160,000 clones, more than 85% of which are singletons. The germline V gene has CDR1 SGHVS and CDR2 FQNEAQ. The CDR3 length is 13 residues. Trimming pared 4 bases from V and 1 base from J, leaving 7 bases between.

The material sequenced was PBMCs or T cells enriched from blood (not recorded which). The chain couples TRBV7-8 to TRBJ1-1; D ambiguous. The TCR originated in a woman aged 50 to 65 who had recovered from COVID-19. CDR3 in DNA: TGTGCCAGCAGCTCCAACAGGAACACTGAAGCTTTCTTT. It yields the protein CASSSNRNTEAFF. Combining the CDR3 with reference TRBV7-8 and TRBJ1-1 gives the whole variable domain GAGVSQSPRYKVAKRGQDVALRCDPISGHVSLFWYQQALGQGPEFLTYFQNEAQLDKSGLPSDRFFAERPEGSVSTLKIQRTQQEDSAVYLCASSSNRNTEAFFGQGTRLTVV.